A selection of T cell receptor beta chains follows, all from one sample in a study of shared clonotypes between healthy human individuals. The table came from immunoSEQ multiplex PCR; TCRdb's copy has only in-frame clones and leaves some out. The table has over 850,000 clones, more than 75% seen once. Sequencing used memory CD4+ T cells from PBMCs. Every receptor here comes from a man between 18 and 35 years old in good health. Some clones in this sample may be carry-over from other donors' samples. Both conserved end residues are trimmed from each CDR3.

cdr3_length j_call v_call cdr3_aa
12 TRBJ2-7 TRBV6-5 AGPPGPNLGEQY
13 TRBJ2-3 TRBV2 ASSDLEGAADTQY
13 TRBJ2-2 TRBV5-4 ASSPGQGYTGELF
11 - TRBV30 AWTEGTSQELF
11 TRBJ1-5 TRBV27 ASRLGSNQPQH
14 TRBJ2-1 TRBV27 ASSSMTSGRIGEQF
14 TRBJ2-1 TRBV7-2 ASSLSLAGGLNEQF
12 TRBJ2-3 TRBV6-6 ASSRVGGTDTQY
13 TRBJ2-5 TRBV15 ATSSRGNRQETQY
13 TRBJ2-7 TRBV7-2 ASSLASGRQYEQY
14 TRBJ2-1 TRBV7-8 ASSNTGTGARNEQF
14 TRBJ2-5 TRBV5-6 ASSLEGQVVWETQY
14 TRBJ1-2 TRBV6-5 ASSYSMPGIPNGYT
10 TRBJ1-5 TRBV10-3 AIRPDGQPQH
14 TRBJ1-2 TRBV19 ASSNDLGLKGPGYT
12 TRBJ2-7 TRBV7-9 ASSFLAGSYEQY
11 TRBJ1-5 TRBV7-9 ASGGSGIQPQH
13 TRBJ2-5 TRBV27 ASSLDLRERETQY
11 TRBJ1-4 TRBV25-1 ASRQGVNEKLF
15 TRBJ2-1 TRBV10-3 AISDPRGGGSHNEQF
15 TRBJ2-1 TRBV12-5 ASGLAYSASLFNEQF
12 TRBJ2-5 TRBV14 ASSRRQGGETQY
15 TRBJ2-4 TRBV5-8 ASSLGMGGYSKNIQY
11 TRBJ2-5 TRBV6-6 ASRRQGVETQY
9 TRBJ2-7 TRBV5-4 ASSSTGEQY
12 TRBJ2-3 TRBV10-3 AISEGLSTDTQY
15 TRBJ2-5 TRBV4-2 ASSQGADRGLRETQY
12 TRBJ2-5 TRBV6-5 ASSPPWGRETQY
14 TRBJ2-3 TRBV13 ASSVGLAGKTDTQY
12 TRBJ2-7 TRBV27 ASRPLGGSYEQY
15 TRBJ2-1 TRBV7-9 ASSLGLAVFLWNEQF
12 TRBJ1-5 TRBV27 ASSPRGEDQPQH
15 TRBJ2-2 TRBV4-2 ASSQLPGLAGTGELF
14 TRBJ2-7 TRBV7-8 ASREGRAGRYYEQY
13 TRBJ2-5 TRBV5-4 ASSLDQGRTETQY
13 TRBJ1-3 TRBV6-6 ASSPTGVEGNTIY
10 TRBJ2-1 TRBV11-3 ASRSERGEQF
15 TRBJ1-5 TRBV4-1 ASSQPDRAGGNQPQH
11 TRBJ2-4 TRBV6-5 ASSPESQNIQY
12 TRBJ2-5 TRBV11-2 ASSSTLSGGTQY
13 TRBJ2-1 TRBV11-2 ASSFYSQGWNEQF
11 TRBJ1-4 TRBV28 ASRNSGGRMRF
11 TRBJ1-2 TRBV11-2 ASSLGGIDGYT
12 TRBJ2-7 TRBV7-9 ASSLAAGAYEQY
13 TRBJ2-1 TRBV5-4 ASSLSWVGGNEQF
14 TRBJ1-3 TRBV19 ASSSRTGGRGNTIY
14 TRBJ2-1 TRBV27 ASSSAAWGGDNEQF
10 TRBJ2-5 TRBV28 ASRGQQETQY
13 TRBJ1-2 TRBV7-9 ASSLGLDRTGGYT
12 TRBJ2-7 TRBV6-6 ASSQPTPSYEQY
11 TRBJ2-5 TRBV2 ASSGGLQETQY
10 TRBJ2-1 TRBV10-3 AISETRNEQF
10 TRBJ1-5 TRBV6-1 ASRGPNQPQH
12 TRBJ1-2 TRBV5-8 ASTTQPVRYGYT